This T cell receptor beta chain was identified in a study of blood T cell repertoires in COVID-19. Background on the study: From the United States, Italy and Spain came samples of acute and convalescent COVID-19. Sources were T cells, B-cell-depleted T cells, or PBMCs; the material itself was cDNA or gDNA.

Germline CDR1 ENHRY, CDR2 SYGVKD. The CDR3 covers 15 residues. After removal of 6 bases from V and 6 bases from J, the junction contained 7 bases not matched to a gene. In the original analysis: Reference gene primer amplification yielded estimated nucleated cell counts. Data came from immunoSEQ multiplex PCR; TCRdb stores just in-frame clones and leaves some out. Clone size and the V and J calls come from that table; the DNA yielded D and trimming. The sample holds 75,000 to 100,000 clones, 88% seen once. The chain carries TRBV10-3 and TRBJ1-4, with 10 bases matching TRBD1. This clonotype was obtained from a man between 70 and 80 years old with acute or convalescent COVID-19. Sequences were obtained from peripheral blood. The CDR3 DNA reads TGTGCCATCAGCAGCGACAGGGGGCTATATGAAAAACTGTTTTTT. Translating it yields CAISSDRGLYEKLFF.